A single sample gave rise to the 2 T cell receptor beta chains below, sequenced in a study of T cell repertoires in cytomegalovirus infection. MiXCR, run by TCRdb on the reads, gives a single entry per CDR3 protein. The data contain about 130,000 distinct CDR3 sequences, approximately 8.8% of them singletons. Specimen: PBMCs. The receptors here all came from a human donor in good health (CMV status not recorded). Some clones in this sample may be carry-over from other donors' samples.

Ten or more counts support this clonotype. The chain couples TRBV29-1 to TRBJ2-1; D might be TRBD1 (6 bases). CDR3 length: 11 residues. Trimming removed 4 bases at V and 6 bases at J, with 7 bases between. Germline CDR1 reads SQVTM; CDR2 reads ANQGSEA. The CDR3 DNA reads as TGCAGCGTTGGAGGGGGCAATGAGCAGTTCTTC. Protein sequence: CSVGGGNEQFF.

The rearrangement joins TRBV6-8 to TRBJ1-5; D is undetermined. CDR3 size: 18 residues. Between the trimmed V and J ends, which lost 0 bases and 3 bases, there was a span of 18 bases. The V gene's germline CDR1 is MNHGY and CDR2 SAAAGT. CDR3 in amino acids: CASSYSTVGGRYNQPQHF. CDR3 DNA sequence: TGTGCCAGCAGTTACTCGACGGTTGGAGGGAGATACAATCAGCCCCAGCATTTT.